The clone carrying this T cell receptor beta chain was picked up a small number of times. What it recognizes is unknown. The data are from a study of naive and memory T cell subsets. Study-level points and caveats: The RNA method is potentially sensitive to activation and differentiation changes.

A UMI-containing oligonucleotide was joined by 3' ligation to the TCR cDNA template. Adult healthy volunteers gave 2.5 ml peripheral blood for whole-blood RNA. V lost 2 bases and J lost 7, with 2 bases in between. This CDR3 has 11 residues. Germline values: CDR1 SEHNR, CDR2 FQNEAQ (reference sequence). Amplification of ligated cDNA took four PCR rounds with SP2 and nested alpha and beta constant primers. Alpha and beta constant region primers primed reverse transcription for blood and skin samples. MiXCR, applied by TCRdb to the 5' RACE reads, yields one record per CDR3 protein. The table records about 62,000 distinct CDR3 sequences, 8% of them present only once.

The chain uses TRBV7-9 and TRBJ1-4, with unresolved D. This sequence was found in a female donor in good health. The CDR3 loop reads CASSLTEKLFF. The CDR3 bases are TGTGCCAGCAGCTTAACTGAAAAACTGTTTTTT.